The 30 T cell receptor beta chains listed next were all sequenced from one sample in a study of cytomegalovirus exposure and HLA in healthy donors. It was with 60 Vbeta and 13 Jbeta primers that the PCR ran. Here immunoSEQ multiplex PCR was the method, and the copy in TCRdb shows in-frame clones only, minus some. This sample lists around 75,000 clones; its ten largest clones have 0.83%. Sequenced input: PBMCs. Receptors originate from a boy aged 10-17 years in good health and CMV-seronegative.

The CDR3 DNA reads as TGTGCCAGCAATCCAGATGAAGCTTTCTTT. Translation gives CASNPDEAFF. V and J are TRBV2 and TRBJ1-1, with D unclear. The CDR3 runs to 10 residues. Trimming took off 7 bases at V and 7 bases at J, with 7 bases between the two ends. CDR1 and CDR2 (germline): SNHLY, FYNNEI.

The chain employs TRBV7-9 and TRBJ1-3; D is possibly TRBD1 (5 bases). The CDR3 sequence is 15 residues long. Trimming removed 3 bases from V and 2 bases from J, with 11 bases in between. Germline values: CDR1 SEHNR, CDR2 FQNEAQ (reference sequence). The CDR3 region has the DNA TGTGCCAGCAGCTTCAGTACGACAGCTGGAAACACCATATATTTT. This codes for CASSFSTTAGNTIYF. The full variable domain, with the rest looked up from reference TRBV7-9 and TRBJ1-3, is DTGVSQNPRHKITKRGQNVTFRCDPISEHNRLYWYRQTLGQGPEFLTYFQNEAQLEKSRLLSDRFSAERPKGSFSTLEIQRTEQGDSAMYLCASSFSTTAGNTIYFGEGSWLTVV.

This chain uses TRBV7-9 with TRBJ1-1; weak D call: TRBD1 (6 bases). The germline V gene has CDR1 SEHNR and CDR2 FQNEAQ (reference sequence). This CDR3 contains 15 residues. V dropped 1 base and J dropped 5 bases, with 14 bases sitting between them. CDR3 sequence (DNA): TGTGCCAGCAGCTTAGGCGACAGGCAGAAGACTGAAGCTTTCTTT. It translates to CASSLGDRQKTEAFF.

The chain combines TRBV5-4 with TRBJ1-1; possible D gene TRBD1, 5 bases. CDR1 SGHNT and CDR2 YYREEE come from the germline V gene (reference sequence). V was clipped by 0 bases and J by 5 bases, with 17 bases between them. The CDR3 length is 16 residues. This CDR3 is CASSLAYGGKTTEAFF. The CDR3 DNA sequence: TGTGCCAGCAGCTTGGCCTATGGGGGGAAAACGACTGAAGCTTTCTTT.

In nucleotides, the CDR3 is TGTGCCAGTAGTGTAACAGGGCCGTACGAGCAGTACTTC. It yields the protein CASSVTGPYEQYF. The chain couples TRBV19 to TRBJ2-7, with D maybe TRBD1 (6 bases). V was trimmed by 5 bases and J by 4 bases, leaving 12 bases between them. Looked up from germline, CDR1 is LNHDA and CDR2 is SQIVND (reference sequence). CDR3 length: 13 amino acids.

CDR3 DNA: TGTGCCAGCGAAGACCAGAGGCAGTCGAACACTGAAGCTTTCTTT. This sequence encodes CASEDQRQSNTEAFF. The chain carries TRBV6-1 and TRBJ1-1; D not resolved. This CDR3 is built from 15 residues. V lost 8 bases to trimming and J lost 1 base, with 17 bases between them. Germline V gene data show CDR1 as MNHNS and CDR2 as SASEGT.

The DNA for the CDR3 is TGTGCCAGCAGTTACTCGAGGGAGCTTGAGCAGTTCTTC. Translated: CASSYSRELEQFF. The chain recombines TRBV6-5 with TRBJ2-1, with D perhaps TRBD2 (5 bases). Looked up from germline, CDR1 is MNHEY and CDR2 is SVGAGI. This CDR3 comprises 13 residues. V was cut by 0 bases and J by 9 bases, with 9 bases left in between.

The chain employs TRBV29-1 and TRBJ1-1, with D uncertain. The length of the CDR3 is 12 residues. CDR1 and CDR2 (germline): SQVTM, ANQGSEA. V was cut by 7 bases and J by 4 bases, with 13 bases left in between. The CDR3 loop reads CSGDEGSTEAFF. Here the CDR3 DNA reads TGCAGCGGCGACGAAGGGAGCACTGAAGCTTTCTTT.

The V call is TRBV7-9, the J call TRBJ2-7; D might be TRBD2 (5 bases). The V and J ends lost 2 bases and 4 bases respectively, with 12 bases between them. The CDR3 is 14 amino acids. Germline V CDR1 and CDR2: SEHNR, FQNEAQ (reference sequence). The CDR3 protein is CASSLSTRAYEQYF. The CDR3 nucleotides are TGTGCCAGCAGCTTAAGTACGAGGGCGTACGAGCAGTACTTC.

The rearrangement uses TRBV30 and TRBJ2-7, with 11 bases fitting TRBD1. The CDR3 contains 13 residues. V was pared by 3 bases and J by 5 bases, with 3 bases of the junction left unmatched. The V gene's germline CDR1 is GTSNPN and CDR2 SVGIG (reference sequence). CDR3 nucleotides: TGTGCCTGGAGCGGACAGGGGGCTAACGAGCAGTACTTC. The encoded protein is CAWSGQGANEQYF.

The rearrangement uses TRBV6-6 and TRBJ1-2, with D perhaps matching TRBD1 (5 bases). Germline V gives CDR1 MNHNY, CDR2 SVGAGI (reference sequence). V dropped 0 bases and J dropped 3 bases, with 11 bases sitting between them. CDR3 length: 15 amino acids. The CDR3 reads CASSYSVGDDYGYTF. The CDR3 DNA sequence: TGTGCCAGCAGTTACTCTGTAGGGGATGACTATGGCTACACCTTC.

J is TRBJ2-1 and V is TRBV9; 11 bases align to TRBD2. This CDR3 region has 15 residues. The V gene's germline CDR1 is SGDLS and CDR2 YYNGEE. V dropped 2 bases and J dropped 6; count of bases not matched to a gene: 4. CDR3 residues: CASSVSGGALNEQFF. In DNA, the CDR3 is TGTGCCAGCAGCGTTAGCGGGGGGGCACTCAATGAGCAGTTCTTC.

This chain links TRBV7-9 with TRBJ2-2, with D hard to call. Per germline, CDR1 SEHNR and CDR2 FQNEAQ (reference sequence). The CDR3 is 14 amino acids. Trimming removed 3 bases from V and 0 bases from J, with 5 bases in between. The DNA for the CDR3 is TGTGCCAGCAGCTTGCAGGCGAACACCGGGGAGCTGTTTTTT. Translated: CASSLQANTGELFF.

The J gene is TRBJ2-5, the V gene TRBV7-9; a possible D gene is TRBD2 (5 bases). Per the germline V gene, CDR1 is SEHNR and CDR2 is FQNEAQ (reference sequence). This CDR3 contains 14 residues. Between the trimmed V and J ends, which lost 5 bases and 2 bases, there was a span of 12 bases. CDR3 region: CASSPRLSQETQYF. In DNA form, the CDR3 reads TGTGCCAGCAGCCCCCGACTATCTCAAGAGACCCAGTACTTC.

The chain has TRBV5-1 and TRBJ2-7; possibly TRBD1 for D (5 bases). Germline V CDR1 and CDR2: SGHRS, YFSETQ. V lost 0 bases and J 0 bases, leaving 10 bases between the germline ends. This CDR3 spans 15 amino acids. The CDR3 sequence is CASSLEFRGSYEQYF. The CDR3 bases are TGCGCCAGCAGCTTGGAGTTTAGGGGCTCCTACGAGCAGTACTTC.

The V call is TRBV30, the J call TRBJ2-7; 9 bases map to TRBD1. The CDR3 contains 15 residues. V lost 0 bases and J lost 6; bases outside the gene matches: 9. Germline V gene data show CDR1 as GTSNPN and CDR2 as SVGIG (reference sequence). The CDR3 region is CAWSVQGTGSGEQYF. As DNA, the CDR3 is TGTGCCTGGAGTGTACAGGGGACAGGGTCGGGCGAGCAGTACTTC.

The rearrangement joins TRBV18 to TRBJ2-5, with 9 nucleotides matching TRBD2. CDR3 length equals 15 residues. Germline trimming cut 3 bases from V and 3 bases from J; bases unmatched to any gene: 5. Germline CDR1 is KGHSH and CDR2 is LQKENI. This CDR3 is CASSPLAGVEETQYF. Here the CDR3 DNA reads TGTGCCAGCTCACCCTTAGCGGGGGTGGAAGAGACCCAGTACTTC.

This chain uses TRBV2 with TRBJ2-5; TRBD1 matches at 8 bases. Per the germline V gene, CDR1 is SNHLY and CDR2 is FYNNEI. This CDR3 comprises 13 residues. With 4 bases clipped from V and 5 bases from J, the junction kept 3 bases outside the gene matches. This CDR3 is CASSGTGLETQYF. DNA of the CDR3: TGTGCCAGCAGTGGGACAGGGCTTGAGACCCAGTACTTC.

The rearrangement links TRBV4-3 to TRBJ2-7, with no clear D. This CDR3 spans 15 amino acids. Trimming took off 0 bases at V and 2 bases at J, with 11 bases between the two ends. Germline-derived CDR1 and CDR2 are LGHNA and YSLEER. In DNA form, the CDR3 reads TGCGCCAGCAGCCAAGATGCGGCTGGCCCCTACGAGCAGTACTTC. Translation: CASSQDAAGPYEQYF.

This chain links TRBV29-1 with TRBJ2-1, with 7 positions matching TRBD1. Trimming cost V 5 bases and J 3 bases; bases outside gene matches: 1. CDR3 length equals 12 residues. Per germline, CDR1 SQVTM and CDR2 ANQGSEA. The CDR3 protein is CSVRDSYNEQFF. CDR3 DNA sequence: TGCAGCGTTAGGGACAGCTACAATGAGCAGTTCTTC.

The chain has TRBV7-2 and TRBJ1-6; D unclear. V gave up 2 bases and J gave up 0 bases, with 5 bases separating them. Germline V gene sequence: CDR1 SGHTA, CDR2 FQGNSA. The CDR3 is 15 amino acids. The CDR3 protein is CASSLQDSYNSPLHF. CDR3 nucleotide sequence: TGTGCCAGCAGCTTACAGGACTCCTATAATTCACCCCTCCACTTT. The full variable domain, its missing parts supplied by reference TRBV7-2 and TRBJ1-6, is GAGVSQSPSNKVTEKGKDVELRCDPISGHTALYWYRQSLGQGLEFLIYFQGNSAPDKSGLPSDRFSAERTGGSVSTLTIQRTQQEDSAVYLCASSLQDSYNSPLHFGNGTRLTVT.

The chain uses TRBV30 and TRBJ1-1; a possible D gene is TRBD1 (5 bases). Trimming stripped 2 bases from V and 6 bases from J, with 16 bases between. The CDR3 is 14 residues long. CDR1 is GTSNPN and CDR2 is SVGIG in the germline V gene (reference sequence). CDR3 nucleotide sequence: TGTGCCTGGAGTCCACCTTTGCGGGGGGCTGAAGCTTTCTTT. Protein product: CAWSPPLRGAEAFF.

The chain links TRBV10-3 to TRBJ1-3; D not certain. This CDR3 has 15 amino acids. Germline assignment: CDR1 ENHRY and CDR2 SYGVKD. The V and J ends lost 4 bases and 2 bases respectively, with 12 bases between them. The CDR3: CAISGVKQAGNTIYF. As DNA, the CDR3 is TGTGCCATCAGTGGGGTGAAGCAGGCTGGAAACACCATATATTTT.

In regard to this clone: The junction departs from germline at one end; a sequencing error may be responsible. The chain is built from TRBV4-1 and TRBJ1-1; TRBD1 matches 7 bases. The CDR3 totals 16 residues. Germline lookup yields CDR1 MGHRA and CDR2 YSYEKL. The chain's CDR3 is CTSSQGRGQLNTEAFF. The CDR3 DNA sequence: TGCACCAGCAGCCAAGGGCGGGGACAGTTGAACACTGAAGCTTTCTTT.

V is TRBV25-1 and J is TRBJ2-1, with unresolved D. Germline CDR1 and CDR2: MGHDK and SYGVNS. V was shortened by 4 bases and J by 10 bases, with 11 bases between the two germline ends. The CDR3 totals 12 residues. CDR3 region: CASSGLTGEQFF. The CDR3 DNA sequence: TGTGCCAGCAGTGGGTTGACTGGGGAGCAGTTCTTC.

The gene calls are TRBV10-1 and TRBJ1-1; the D is unclear. Trimming took off 4 bases at V and 8 bases at J, with 8 bases between the two ends. This CDR3 is 11 amino acids long. From germline, CDR1 is WNHNN and CDR2 SYGVQD (reference sequence). The CDR3 protein is CASSGPGEAFF. In nucleotides, the CDR3 is TGCGCCAGCAGTGGGCCGGGAGAAGCTTTCTTT.

The chain employs TRBV18 and TRBJ2-6, with D uncertain. This CDR3 spans 18 amino acids. CDR1 is KGHSH, CDR2 LQKENI, per germline. V was trimmed by 0 bases and J by 0 bases, leaving 12 bases between them. Here the CDR3 DNA reads TGTGCCAGCTCACCACCGCCAGGCCTTATCTCTGGGGCCAACGTCCTGACTTTC. This encodes CASSPPPGLISGANVLTF.

This CDR3 reads CASSPGQHGYTF. CDR3 bases: TGTGCCAGCAGTCCAGGTCAGCATGGCTACACCTTC. The chain combines TRBV6-5 with TRBJ1-2; no reliable D call. Germline V gene lookup returns CDR1 MNHEY and CDR2 SVGAGI. The CDR3 length is 12 residues. Trimming took off 5 bases at V and 6 bases at J, with 10 bases between the two ends.

The chain is built from TRBV5-1 and TRBJ1-2; D is possibly TRBD1 (5 bases). Trimming removed 9 bases at V and 3 bases at J, with 33 bases between. There are 19 residues in the CDR3. Germline V gene lookup returns CDR1 SGHRS and CDR2 YFSETQ. The CDR3 is CANCSHRGAGRMAYYGYTF. CDR3 in DNA: TGCGCCAACTGCTCTCACCGTGGGGCCGGGAGGATGGCTTACTATGGCTACACCTTC.

The chain joins TRBV28 to TRBJ2-7; no definite D call. Between the trimmed V and J ends, which lost 5 bases and 2 bases, there was a span of 7 bases. The V gene's germline CDR1 is MDHEN and CDR2 SYDVKM. CDR3 length: 12 residues. DNA for the CDR3: TGTGCCAGCAGTCCTCTAACCTACGAGCAGTACTTC. This translates into CASSPLTYEQYF. Together with reference TRBV28 and TRBJ2-7, the CDR3 gives the full variable domain: DVKVTQSSRYLVKRTGEKVFLECVQDMDHENMFWYRQDPGLGLRLIYFSYDVKMKEKGDIPEGYSVSREKKERFSLILESASTNQTSMYLCASSPLTYEQYFGPGTRLTVT.